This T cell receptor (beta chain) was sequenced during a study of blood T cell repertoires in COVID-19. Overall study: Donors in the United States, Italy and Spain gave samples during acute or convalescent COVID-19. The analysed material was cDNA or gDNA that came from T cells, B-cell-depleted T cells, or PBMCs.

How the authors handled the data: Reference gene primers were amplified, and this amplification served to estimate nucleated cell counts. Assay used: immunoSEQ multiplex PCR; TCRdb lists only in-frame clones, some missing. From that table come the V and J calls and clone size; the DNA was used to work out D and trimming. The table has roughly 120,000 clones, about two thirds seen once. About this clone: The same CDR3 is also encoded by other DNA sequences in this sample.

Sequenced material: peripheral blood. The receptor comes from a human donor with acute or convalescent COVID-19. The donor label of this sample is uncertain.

CDR3 in DNA: TGTGCCTGGAGTAGGGGGGGTAGCACAGATACGCAGTATTTT. Its translation is CAWSRGGSTDTQYF. The chain recombines TRBV30 with TRBJ2-3, with TRBD2 as a possible D gene (7 bases). Germline CDR1 reads GTSNPN; CDR2 reads SVGIG (reference sequence). This CDR3 is built from 14 residues. V was cut by 2 bases and J by 0 bases, with 9 bases left in between.